These 13 T cell receptor beta chains were sequenced from one sample in a study of blood T cell repertoires in COVID-19. Repertoires were generated with immunoSEQ multiplex PCR, while TCRdb's copy carries only in-frame clones and drops some. The sample lists around 170,000 clones, more than 85% occurring once. Sequencing used peripheral blood. Every receptor here comes from a man in his 60s with COVID-19, enrolled during active disease.

The chain links TRBV19 to TRBJ1-1; the D is unclear. CDR1 is LNHDA and CDR2 is SQIVND in the germline V gene (reference sequence). The CDR3 covers 13 residues. V was shortened by 7 bases and J by 0 bases, with 9 bases between the two germline ends. The CDR3 sequence: CASTTKLNTEAFF. The CDR3 DNA is TGTGCCAGTACCACAAAATTGAACACTGAAGCTTTCTTT.

This chain links TRBV11-3 with TRBJ1-1; D is perhaps TRBD1 (6 bases). The CDR3 spans 15 residues. CDR1 SGHNT and CDR2 YENEEA come from the germline V gene. V was shortened by 5 bases and J by 1 base, with 14 bases between the two germline ends. CDR3 loop: CASSPTGISNTEAFF. In DNA, the CDR3 is TGTGCCAGCAGCCCGACAGGAATTTCGAACACTGAAGCTTTCTTT.

The J gene is TRBJ1-1, the V gene TRBV6-5; D perhaps matches TRBD1 (6 bases). Deletions cut 6 bases from V and 1 base from J, with 15 bases between. The CDR3 has 15 amino acids. CDR1 and CDR2 from the germline V gene are MNHEY and SVGAGI. CDR3 coding DNA: TGTGCCAGCAGGTATTGGACAGCCGGGAACACTGAAGCTTTCTTT. Translation gives CASRYWTAGNTEAFF.

The DNA of the CDR3 is TGTGCCAGCAGCGTACAGGGGGCCGCTGGAAACACCATATATTTT. Its translation is CASSVQGAAGNTIYF. The chain has TRBV7-2 and TRBJ1-3; 9 bases are a match to TRBD1. The V segment lost 5 bases and the J segment 2 bases; nucleotides outside the gene matches: 4. The CDR3 runs to 15 residues. Germline loops: CDR1 SGHTA, CDR2 FQGNSA. Drawing the rest from reference TRBV7-2 and TRBJ1-3, the complete variable domain is GAGVSQSPSNKVTEKGKDVELRCDPISGHTALYWYRQSLGQGLEFLIYFQGNSAPDKSGLPSDRFSAERTGGSVSTLTIQRTQQEDSAVYLCASSVQGAAGNTIYFGEGSWLTVV.

The rearrangement uses TRBV29-1 and TRBJ1-1; D is unresolved. Germline V lookup: CDR1 SQVTM, CDR2 ANQGSEA. This CDR3 region has 14 residues. V gave up 4 bases and J gave up 0 bases, with 12 bases separating them. Written as DNA, the CDR3 is TGCAGCGTTGTGCCGTACGGGATGAACACTGAAGCTTTCTTT. It encodes CSVVPYGMNTEAFF.

The genes are TRBV4-3 and TRBJ2-7; 8 nucleotides agree with TRBD1. With 1 base clipped from V and 3 bases from J, the junction kept 8 bases outside the gene matches. Looked up from germline, CDR1 is LGHNA and CDR2 is YSLEER. The CDR3 is made up of 16 amino acids. Here the CDR3 DNA reads TGCGCCAGCAGCCAAGCCCGAGGACAGGGAATCTACGAGCAGTACTTC. This encodes CASSQARGQGIYEQYF.

The chain employs TRBV12-3 or TRBV12-4 and TRBJ2-5; TRBD2 might be the D (6 bases). Trimming took 5 bases from V and 4 from J, leaving 11 bases between them. The CDR3 consists of 13 residues. CDR3 bases: TGTGCCAGCAGTCGGAGCGGGCGAGAGACCCAGTACTTC. Translated: CASSRSGRETQYF.

This sequence joins TRBV5-4 and TRBJ1-2; D possibly corresponds to TRBD1 (5 bases). V was trimmed by 2 bases and J by 5 bases, leaving 13 bases between them. This CDR3 is built from 14 residues. CDR1 is SGHNT, CDR2 YYREEE, per germline (reference sequence). CDR3: CASSFNQGVYGYTF. CDR3 sequence (DNA): TGTGCCAGCAGCTTTAACCAAGGGGTTTATGGCTACACCTTC.

The chain joins TRBV28 to TRBJ1-5; maybe TRBD1 (5 bases). The CDR3 loop spans 15 amino acids. V dropped 5 bases and J dropped 6 bases, with 17 bases sitting between them. Germline V gives CDR1 MDHEN, CDR2 SYDVKM. The CDR3 spells CASSLYGQGGQPQHF. CDR3 DNA: TGTGCCAGCAGTCTCTACGGGCAGGGTGGTCAGCCCCAGCATTTT. Complete variable domain (other parts from reference TRBV28 and TRBJ1-5): DVKVTQSSRYLVKRTGEKVFLECVQDMDHENMFWYRQDPGLGLRLIYFSYDVKMKEKGDIPEGYSVSREKKERFSLILESASTNQTSMYLCASSLYGQGGQPQHFGDGTRLSIL.

The chain is built from TRBV28 and TRBJ2-7; 7 bases align to TRBD2. The length of the CDR3 is 14 residues. Trimming removed 7 bases from V and 2 bases from J; junction bases left unmatched: 8. Germline V gene sequence: CDR1 MDHEN, CDR2 SYDVKM. CDR3 region: CASTPGGITYEQYF. CDR3 in DNA: TGTGCCAGCACCCCGGGGGGTATTACCTACGAGCAGTACTTC. The entire variable domain, with the rest obtained from reference TRBV28 and TRBJ2-7, is as follows: DVKVTQSSRYLVKRTGEKVFLECVQDMDHENMFWYRQDPGLGLRLIYFSYDVKMKEKGDIPEGYSVSREKKERFSLILESASTNQTSMYLCASTPGGITYEQYFGPGTRLTVT.

This rearrangement joins TRBV6-1 to TRBJ1-1; no reliable D call. V lost 1 base and J 8 bases, leaving 8 bases between the germline ends. Per germline, CDR1 MNHNS and CDR2 SASEGT. The CDR3 totals 12 residues. The CDR3 nucleotides are TGTGCCAGCAGTGAAGGGGCGGGGGAAGCTTTCTTT. This translates into CASSEGAGEAFF.

The chain employs TRBV14 and TRBJ2-1; 9 nucleotides agree with TRBD1. Germline V gene sequence: CDR1 SGHDN, CDR2 FVKESK. Trimming took 2 bases from V and 7 from J; bases not matched to a gene: 6. This CDR3 contains 15 residues. Here the CDR3 reads CASSQQTGGVNEQFF. Here the CDR3 DNA reads TGTGCCAGCAGCCAACAGACAGGGGGTGTGAATGAGCAGTTCTTC.

This rearrangement joins TRBV12-3 or TRBV12-4 to TRBJ2-3; the D gene is possibly TRBD1 (5 bases). The CDR3 contains 13 residues. V shed 5 bases and J shed 4 bases, with 10 bases lying between them. This CDR3 is CASSPRQPDTQYF. The DNA of the CDR3 is TGTGCCAGCAGTCCCCGACAGCCAGATACGCAGTATTTT.